These 21 T cell receptor beta chains originate from one sample sequenced in a study of regulatory T cells in long-lasting Graves disease (dated by TCRdb to about 2021). The time point label of this sample denotes: newly diagnosed GD, antithyroid drugs for less than 3 months. For both TCR sequencing and RNA sequencing, RNA was extracted from PBMCs using TRIzol. The library was produced with multiplex PCR. Data came from an Illumina HiSeq 4000. TCR beta libraries were built with iRepertoire HTBI primers and Arm-PCR amplification of CDR3 regions. The public reads were reanalyzed by TCRdb: fastp trimming at Q25, MiXCR alignment, in-frame beta chains only. Rows with a matching CDR3 protein are joined into one entry that keeps the most common DNA and genes. In this sample the table shows around 480,000 distinct CDR3 sequences, about 16% of which occur a single time. The ten largest clones take up just under 25% of the sample.

This sample also appeared in a second study, on T cells in Graves' hyperthyroidism and ophthalmopathy.

The sample in question was peripheral blood mononuclear cells (PBMCs), obtained at new diagnosis, from a patient treated with antithyroid drugs. The receptors here all came from a woman aged 40-60 years with Graves disease. Donor details come from another sample of the same person, matched by shared clones.

J is TRBJ1-4 and V is TRBV12-3 or TRBV12-4; D remains unclear. The CDR3 runs 17 residues. The V and J ends lost 7 bases and 0 bases respectively, with 18 bases between them. CDR3 residues: CASTEINRSATNEKLFF. DNA for the CDR3: TGTGCCAGCACCGAAATAAACCGGAGTGCAACTAATGAAAAACTGTTTTTT.

Many counts were recorded for this clonotype. The chain uses TRBV3-1 and TRBJ1-6; D gene unclear. The germline CDR1 and CDR2 sequences are LGHDT and YNNKEL (reference sequence). V lost 4 bases, J lost 7 bases, and 11 bases lay in between. The CDR3 runs 14 residues. The CDR3 nucleotides are TGTGCCAGCAGCCTTATGGCTGACAATTCACCCCTCCACTTT. Translation: CASSLMADNSPLHF.

The chain links TRBV5-1 to TRBJ2-2; D is possibly TRBD2 (6 bases). Germline assignment: CDR1 SGHRS and CDR2 YFSETQ. The CDR3 length is 13 residues. The V end lost 4 bases, the J end lost 3 bases, and 7 bases lay between the germline ends. The CDR3 DNA is TGCGCCAGCAGCCTAGCGTACACCGGGGAGCTGTTTTTT. It codes for CASSLAYTGELFF.

This clonotype has a single count. J is TRBJ1-2 and V is TRBV10-3; TRBD1 might be the D (6 bases). Germline lookup yields CDR1 ENHRY and CDR2 SYGVKD. V was trimmed by 3 bases and J by 2 bases, leaving 10 bases between them. The CDR3 length is 14 residues. This CDR3 is CAISDPGQNYGYTF. CDR3 DNA: TGTGCCATCAGTGATCCCGGACAGAACTATGGCTACACCTTC.

This clonotype occurred many times. V is TRBV11-2 and J is TRBJ2-3; D perhaps matches TRBD2 (7 bases). CDR1 is SGHAT and CDR2 is FQNNGV in the germline V gene. The V gene lost 4 bases and the J gene lost 9 bases, with 17 bases spanning the gap. This CDR3 is 14 amino acids long. The CDR3 reads CASSSLRGGGTQYF. CDR3 DNA sequence: TGTGCCAGCAGCTCCCTGAGGGGGGGAGGAACGCAGTATTTT.

This clonotype was seen at least ten times. The chain links TRBV20-1 to TRBJ2-6; D is uncertain. Germline V CDR1 and CDR2: DFQATT, SNEGSKA (reference sequence). The CDR3 is 13 residues long. The V and J ends lost 5 bases and 1 base respectively, with 6 bases between them. CDR3 nucleotides: TGCAGTGCTCGCGAGTCTGGGGCCAACGTCCTGACTTTC. It translates to CSARESGANVLTF.

As for this clonotype: A much larger clone sits a single nucleotide away, making a read error possible. The chain has TRBV12-3 or TRBV12-4 and TRBJ2-5; 10 bases line up with TRBD1. The J call is doubtful: the DNA matches TRBJ2-1 better. The CDR3 has 14 residues. CDR3 sequence: CASSGTGAYNGQFF. In DNA, the CDR3 is TGTGCCAGTTCCGGGACAGGGGCTTACAATGGGCAGTTCTTC.

This clonotype was counted between two and nine times. The J gene is TRBJ2-1, the V gene TRBV10-1, with TRBD1 matching over 10 bases. Germline V gene lookup returns CDR1 WNHNN and CDR2 SYGVQD (reference sequence). This CDR3 contains 15 residues. V lost 1 base to trimming and J lost 7 bases; unmatched junction nucleotides: 4. The CDR3: CASSEWTGGRNEQFF. The CDR3 coding sequence is TGCGCCAGCAGTGAGTGGACAGGGGGAAGAAATGAGCAGTTCTTC.

This clonotype was recorded at least ten times. The rearrangement links TRBV12-3 or TRBV12-4 to TRBJ1-6, with D uncertain. The CDR3 consists of 14 residues. Trimming took off 2 bases at V and 0 bases at J, with 2 bases between the two ends. This chain's CDR3 is CASSLRSYNSPLHF. CDR3 bases: TGTGCCAGCAGTTTACGCTCCTATAATTCACCCCTCCACTTT.

This clonotype appeared many times. The V gene is TRBV5-1, the J gene TRBJ2-3, with 12 bases that match TRBD2. The CDR3 runs to 16 residues. The germline V gene has CDR1 SGHRS and CDR2 YFSETQ. V shed 4 bases and J 3 bases; nucleotides not matched to a gene: 6. The CDR3: CASSPGTSGPTDTQYF. In nucleotides, the CDR3 is TGCGCCAGCAGCCCCGGGACTAGCGGGCCTACAGATACGCAGTATTTT.

This clonotype was counted only a few times. The chain employs TRBV6-2 or TRBV6-3 and TRBJ2-7, with 8 nucleotides matching TRBD1. Germline V gives CDR1 MNHEY, CDR2 SVGEGT. This CDR3 comprises 14 residues. The trim removed 5 bases at V and 3 bases at J, leaving 6 bases unmatched. The CDR3 spells CASSATTGVYEQYF. The CDR3 region has the DNA TGTGCCAGCAGTGCGACGACAGGGGTCTACGAGCAGTACTTC.

This clonotype was seen repeatedly, ten times or more. The V call is TRBV11-2, the J call TRBJ2-3; D is uncertain. The CDR3 has 14 residues. Germline CDR1 reads SGHAT; CDR2 reads FQNNGV. V gave up 0 bases and J gave up 2 bases, with 6 bases separating them. Here the CDR3 reads CASSLDHTTDTQYF. In nucleotides, the CDR3 is TGTGCCAGCAGCTTAGATCACACCACAGATACGCAGTATTTT.

Worth noting for this clonotype: A much larger clone lies a single base off, so this may be a read error. The chain employs TRBV6-2 or TRBV6-3 and TRBJ1-1; 7 bases are a match to TRBD1. The CDR3 has 14 amino acids. Germline CDR1 reads MNHEY; CDR2 reads SVGEGT. V lost 4 bases to trimming and J lost 7 bases; unmatched junction nucleotides: 9. This CDR3 reads CASSSFRGIGEAFF. The CDR3 DNA follows: TGTGCCAGCAGTTCGTTCAGGGGGATTGGTGAAGCTTTCTTT.

In the case of this clonotype: A read error may be the cause here, since a much bigger clone is one base away. The chain carries TRBV6-2 or TRBV6-3 and TRBJ1-4, with TRBD1 matching over 10 bases. The CDR3 loop spans 15 amino acids. Germline V gives CDR1 MNHEY, CDR2 SVGEGT. The trim removed 6 bases at V and 8 bases at J, leaving 9 bases unmatched. The CDR3 bases are TGTGCCAGCAGCCTAGGGGGGACAGGGGCGGAAAAACTGTTTTTT. This codes for CASSLGGTGAEKLFF.

This clonotype has ten or more counts. The rearrangement joins TRBV28 to TRBJ1-1; D ambiguous. Germline CDR1 MDHEN, CDR2 SYDVKM. Trimming pared 1 base from V and 5 bases from J, leaving 11 bases between. The CDR3 covers 14 residues. The CDR3 DNA follows: TGTGCCAGCAGTTTATATCCGGCGGGAACTGAAGCTTTCTTT. As protein: CASSLYPAGTEAFF.

This clonotype showed up many times. This sequence joins TRBV29-1 and TRBJ1-2; the D gene is possibly TRBD1 (5 bases). Trimming stripped 5 bases from V and 2 bases from J, with 15 bases between. Germline V gives CDR1 SQVTM, CDR2 ANQGSEA. This CDR3 spans 14 amino acids. The CDR3 protein is CSVNSGAKNYGYTF. DNA for the CDR3: TGCAGCGTTAACTCCGGGGCTAAAAACTATGGCTACACCTTC. The full variable domain, its missing parts supplied by reference TRBV29-1 and TRBJ1-2, is SAVISQKPSRDICQRGTSLTIQCQVDSQVTMMFWYRQQPGQSLTLIATANQGSEATYESGFVIDKFPISRPNLTFSTLTVSNMSPEDSSIYLCSVNSGAKNYGYTFGSGTRLTVV.

V usage is TRBV14 and J usage is TRBJ1-6; possibly TRBD1 for D (6 bases). The germline V gene has CDR1 SGHDN and CDR2 FVKESK. The CDR3 contains 14 residues. The V and J ends lost 2 bases and 10 bases respectively, with 12 bases between them. The CDR3 region is CASSQFGTTSPLHF. The DNA of the CDR3 is TGTGCCAGCAGCCAATTCGGGACAACCTCACCCCTCCACTTT.

This clonotype was detected only a few times. The J gene is TRBJ1-6, the V gene TRBV19; the D is unclear. This CDR3 comprises 14 residues. Per germline, CDR1 LNHDA and CDR2 SQIVND (reference sequence). V lost 3 bases and J lost 7, with 10 bases in between. The CDR3 loop reads CASSITTSNSPLHF. The CDR3 DNA reads TGTGCCAGTAGTATCACAACTTCGAATTCACCCCTCCACTTT.

Comments on this clonotype: Possible read error: a much larger clone is one base away. The V call is TRBV7-9, the J call TRBJ1-5; a possible D gene is TRBD1 (5 bases). The end of the DNA is better explained by TRBJ2-3, so the J call may be wrong. Germline CDR1 SEHNR, CDR2 FQNEAQ (reference sequence). This CDR3 region has 12 residues. CDR3 amino acids: CASSQGVQPQYF. The CDR3 nucleotides read TGTGCCAGCAGCCAAGGGGTTCAGCCCCAGTATTTT.

The chain uses TRBV5-1 and TRBJ1-4; D unresolved. The V end lost 0 bases, the J end lost 0 bases, and 9 bases lay between the germline ends. CDR1 and CDR2 (germline): SGHRS, YFSETQ. This CDR3 region has 16 residues. The CDR3 reads CASSLAPVATNEKLFF. The CDR3 DNA sequence: TGCGCCAGCAGCTTGGCCCCAGTTGCAACTAATGAAAAACTGTTTTTT.

This clonotype was detected ten times or more. The chain couples TRBV30 to TRBJ2-3; 8 bases align to TRBD1. The V gene's germline CDR1 is GTSNPN and CDR2 SVGIG (reference sequence). This CDR3 region has 13 residues. The trim removed 8 bases at V and 1 base at J, leaving 5 bases unmatched. Here the CDR3 reads CARDRGGTDTQYF. The CDR3 DNA is TGTGCCCGTGACAGGGGAGGCACAGATACGCAGTATTTT.